The rows below give T cell receptor beta chains drawn from one sample of a study of cytomegalovirus exposure and HLA in healthy donors. TCRdb's table, derived via immunoSEQ multiplex PCR, lists solely in-frame clones and lacks some. The table includes some 150,000 clones, 75% to 90% detected once. The sample consisted of PBMCs. Every receptor here comes from a man younger than 40 in good health and CMV-seronegative. Both conserved end residues are part of each CDR3. A D gene is named only where the DNA matches it firmly. Part of the rows lack a size; the others show once, few, many or a class for expanded clones.

>NA|TRBV10-3|TRBJ1-1|NA|10
CAIGDTEAFF
TGTGCCATCGGGGACACCGAAGCTTTCTTT
>NA|TRBV5-1|TRBJ2-3|NA|16
CASSLEARGGTDTQYF
TGCGCCAGCAGCTTGGAGGCAAGAGGAGGGACAGATACGCAGTATTTT
>TRBD1|TRBV19|TRBJ1-5|NA|13
CASTGTGNQPQHF
TGTGCCAGTACCGGGACAGGTAATCAGCCCCAGCATTTT
>NA|TRBV6-1|TRBJ1-4|many|14
CASSETGTNEKLFF
TGTGCCAGCAGTGAAACAGGGACTAATGAAAAACTGTTTTTT
>TRBD2|TRBV7-3|TRBJ2-1|once|16
CASSLGLLAGENEQFF
TGTGCCAGCAGCCTAGGGTTACTAGCGGGGGAAAATGAGCAGTTCTTC
>TRBD2|TRBV9|TRBJ2-1|NA|17
CASSSGTSGSSYNEQFF
TGTGCCAGCAGCTCCGGGACTAGCGGGAGCTCCTACAATGAGCAGTTCTTC
>NA|TRBV5-1|TRBJ2-3|NA|16
CASSLNGVAGTDTQYF
TGCGCCAGCAGCTTGAATGGGGTAGCGGGCACAGATACGCAGTATTTT
>NA|TRBV5-5|TRBJ1-1|NA|14
CASSPWGGNTEAFF
TGTGCCAGCAGCCCGTGGGGGGGGAACACTGAAGCTTTCTTT
>TRBD2|TRBV4-3|TRBJ2-3|once|19
CASSQDAPGLATASDTQYF
TGCGCCAGCAGCCAAGATGCTCCGGGACTAGCAACCGCCTCAGATACGCAGTATTTT
>TRBD1|TRBV27|TRBJ1-4|few|16
CASKGLTQGAGEKLFF
TGTGCCAGCAAGGGGCTAACACAGGGGGCAGGTGAAAAACTGTTTTTT
>NA|TRBV27|TRBJ2-4|NA|18
CASSPIGTFGIAKNIQYF
TGTGCCAGCAGTCCAATTGGGACATTCGGGATAGCCAAAAACATTCAGTACTTC
>NA|TRBV5-1|TRBJ2-1|NA|12
CASSGSYDEQFF
TGCGCCAGCAGCGGGAGTTACGATGAGCAGTTCTTC
>TRBD1|TRBV13|TRBJ2-7|NA|15
CASSLGGQGYREQYF
TGTGCCAGCAGCTTGGGGGGACAGGGTTATCGCGAGCAGTACTTC
>TRBD2|TRBV4-2|TRBJ2-2|NA|17
CASSQVGLAGMTGELFF
TGTGCCAGCAGCCAAGTGGGACTAGCGGGAATGACCGGGGAGCTGTTTTTT
>NA|TRBV27|TRBJ1-4|NA|14
CASSLPGNGEKLFF
TGTGCCAGCAGTTTACCGGGGAATGGAGAAAAACTGTTTTTT
>NA|TRBV25-1|TRBJ2-1|NA|14
CASSASGAYNEQFF
TGTGCCAGCAGTGCCTCAGGGGCCTACAATGAGCAGTTCTTC
>TRBD1|TRBV11-3|TRBJ2-2|NA|19
CASSRDRGQAGANTGELFF
TGTGCCAGCAGCCGGGACAGGGGTCAAGCGGGAGCCAACACCGGGGAGCTGTTTTTT
>TRBD1|TRBV25-1|TRBJ2-7|NA|14
CASSEGTGWYEQYF
TGTGCCAGCAGTGAGGGGACAGGGTGGTACGAGCAGTACTTC
>NA|TRBV14|TRBJ1-2|NA|15
CASSQDGLPNYGYTF
TGTGCCAGCAGCCAAGACGGGTTGCCGAACTATGGCTACACCTTC
>NA|TRBV30|TRBJ1-2|few|13
CAWSVRGNYGYTF
TGTGCCTGGAGTGTACGAGGGAACTATGGCTACACCTTC
>NA|TRBV7-9|TRBJ2-7|NA|12
CSSSLDRIEQYF
TGTTCCAGCAGTTTAGACAGGATCGAGCAGTACTTC
>NA|TRBV4-1|TRBJ2-7|NA|17
CASSQVPLAATGYEQYF
TGCGCCAGCAGCCAAGTCCCCCTAGCGGCTACAGGGTACGAGCAGTACTTC
>NA|TRBV6-5|TRBJ1-2|once|13
CASSYRGSGGYTF
TGTGCCAGCAGTTATAGGGGCTCCGGGGGCTACACCTTC
>NA|TRBV29-1|TRBJ1-1|NA|15
CSVERQTGRNTEAFF
TGCAGCGTGGAGCGCCAAACCGGTAGGAACACTGAAGCTTTCTTT
>NA|TRBV5-1|TRBJ2-7|few|12
CASSDTSYEQYF
TGCGCCAGCAGTGACACCTCCTACGAGCAGTACTTC
>NA|TRBV11-2|TRBJ1-5|once|16
CASSVTGNLGNQPQHF
TGTGCCAGCAGCGTAACAGGGAATCTCGGCAATCAGCCCCAGCATTTT
>NA|TRBV9|TRBJ1-5|NA|14
CASSVGQANQPQHF
TGTGCCAGCAGCGTAGGACAGGCCAATCAGCCCCAGCATTTT
>NA|TRBV7-8|TRBJ1-3|NA|14
CASPGENSGNTIYF
TGTGCCAGCCCGGGGGAAAACTCTGGAAACACCATATATTTT
>TRBD1|TRBV10-3|TRBJ1-4|NA|13
CATAPGQNEKLFF
TGTGCCACCGCCCCGGGACAGAATGAAAAACTGTTTTTT
>TRBD1|TRBV30|TRBJ1-5|NA|16
CAWSVRDSYSNQPQHF
TGTGCCTGGAGTGTTAGGGACAGCTACTCAAATCAGCCCCAGCATTTT
>TRBD2|TRBV27|TRBJ2-2|few|14
CASSLRTSPGELFF
TGTGCCAGCAGTTTAAGGACTAGTCCCGGGGAGCTGTTTTTT
>NA|TRBV28|TRBJ1-2|NA|17
CASSTGRSKTGNYGYTF
TGTGCCAGCAGCACAGGACGGTCTAAGACCGGGAACTATGGCTACACCTTC
>NA|TRBV27|TRBJ2-3|NA|14
CASSFYLNGDTQYF
TGTGCCAGCAGTTTCTACTTAAACGGGGATACGCAGTATTTT
>NA|TRBV6-4|TRBJ2-3|once|15
CASSSGGHSTDTQYF
TGTGCCAGCAGTTCAGGGGGGCACAGCACAGATACGCAGTATTTT
>NA|TRBV9|TRBJ2-2|NA|16
CASSVDRPGRTGELFF
TGTGCCAGCAGCGTAGATAGACCAGGGCGGACCGGGGAGCTGTTTTTT
>NA|TRBV30|TRBJ1-5|NA|15
CAWSVRGGENQPQHF
TGTGCCTGGAGTGTACGAGGCGGGGAGAATCAGCCCCAGCATTTT
>TRBD1|TRBV5-1|TRBJ1-5|NA|16
CASSLTTGDSNQPQHF
TGCGCCAGCAGCCTTACTACAGGGGATAGCAATCAGCCCCAGCATTTT
>NA|TRBV5-1|TRBJ1-1|NA|15
CASSLDGRVNTEAFF
TGCGCCAGCAGCTTGGATGGCAGGGTGAACACTGAAGCTTTCTTT
>TRBD1|TRBV2|TRBJ1-2|NA|17
CASLGGQSRAWEYGYTF
TGTGCCAGCCTAGGGGGACAGTCCAGGGCTTGGGAATATGGCTACACCTTC
>NA|TRBV5-5|TRBJ2-7|NA|14
CASSSFSTGYEQYF
TGTGCCAGCAGCTCTTTCTCTACAGGGTACGAGCAGTACTTC
>NA|TRBV5-1|TRBJ2-7|NA|15
CASSLASPLDGEQYF
TGCGCCAGCAGCTTGGCAAGCCCCCTAGATGGGGAGCAGTACTTC